This TCR beta chain derives from a study of cytomegalovirus exposure and HLA in healthy donors (dated by TCRdb to between 2016 and 2019). Concerning the study at large: An earlier analysis of some 600 of the donors reported 250 to 300 Gb of sequence data and 100 million to 120 million unique TCR beta sequences obtained from some 170 million T cells. An early release that covered about 600 HLA-typed donors contained 300 to 350 gigabases of sequencing data and about 84 million unique TCR sequences. The genetic ancestry cluster associated with self-reported Caucasian donors included over 65% of the roughly 400 genotyped donors. The study aimed to test whether cataloging public T cell receptors could reveal signatures of past pathogen exposure. Using immunosequencing, the study profiled T cell repertoires from some 670 subjects and related those repertoires to cytomegalovirus serostatus. Besides the first cohort of 666 subjects, a separate validation cohort made up of over a hundred different subjects was used. To predict cytomegalovirus infection status, the study combined high-throughput TCR immunosequencing, statistical association of individual TCRs with disease status, and machine learning. A later analysis re-analyzed previously published TCR beta repertoires from 550 to 700 donors and added high-resolution HLA genotyping to study TCR occurrence patterns. Rather than using new phenotypic data, the later analysis identified candidate immune exposures from TCR beta sequences and from how often those sequences occurred across donors. An earlier analysis of 587 of the donors used high-throughput TCR beta sequencing to judge whether each TCR beta V gene segment behaved as functional or pseudogenic. Donor age, sex, ethnicity and CMV serostatus were compiled alongside the repertoire data. In a later genetic analysis, genome-wide SNP genotypes for about three fifths of the roughly 670 donors were used, and that subset was treated as a discovery cohort. All discovery cohort repertoires had been generated using a single sequencing platform. HLA typing included class I and class II loci at four-digit resolution. Typing coverage varied by locus: roughly 629-640 donors for A, B, C, DRB1 and DQB1; more than 500 for DQA1; over 600 for DPA1; under 490 for DPB1. Roughly 5 DR-DQ haplotypes were treated as single units for association and clustering because of strong linkage in the cohort. Among roughly 400 genotyped donors of the cohort, an average of roughly 230,000 unique TCR beta nucleotide sequences was sequenced per donor, of which 15% to 20% were non-productive. Results and caveats for the whole study, not just this receptor: Most CMV-associated TCR beta chains appeared to be HLA-restricted in a later analysis, and the HLA associations seemed to be driven largely by CMV exposure. Because HLA typing was unavailable for some donors at each locus, only the typed subset was used in association tests. Linkage disequilibrium might explain the correlated functional status among segregating V segments, but an unknown experimental factor could not be ruled out. In both the original and validation cohorts, the classifier was reported to diagnose cytomegalovirus status with high specificity and sensitivity. According to a later analysis, parvovirus B19, influenza, CMV and Epstein-Barr virus appeared linked to several top co-occurrence clusters. It was suggested by the authors that the approach could potentially be generalized to other disease states and immunological phenotypes. The 87-base-pair reads could not distinguish some IMGT-functional V segments, including TRBV6-2 and TRBV6-3, so those segments were excluded. A later analysis found that TCR association rates varied across HLA loci, with DRB1 alleles showing the most associated TCRs and HLA-C alleles the fewest. In an earlier analysis of some 500 of the donors, most TCR beta V segments appeared in productive rearrangements about 87% or about 30% of the time, broadly matching IMGT annotations. Only TCR beta chains were sequenced in this cohort, and the absence of alpha or paired-chain data limited detectable features. In a later analysis, HLA-associated TCR beta chains were found to be more clonally expanded and to have lower generation probabilities than equally common non-associated chains. Roughly uniform sequencing depth across donors was assumed in presence/absence analyses, although this assumption may not hold. In vitro tests confirmed that a few of the cytomegalovirus-associated TCR beta chains recognize cytomegalovirus antigens. A further reported finding was that TCR beta sequences accurately predicted the HLA-A and HLA-B alleles for most subjects in the first cohort. When HLA alleles, especially DR and DQ, strongly co-occurred, attributing TCR associations to individual alleles was difficult. In a later analysis, around 17,000 TCR beta sequences were associated with specific HLA alleles at a false discovery rate of 0.05. A cluster of highly shared sequence variants was judged likely to be a technical artifact of the sequencing pipeline. Over 15 rarely observed V segments, including chromosome 9 orphons, were excluded from the earlier analysis of several hundred of the donors because counts were too low. Most TCR sequences were observed very rarely across donors, whereas some public TCRs were present in many individuals. For the cohort, immune exposure information was limited to CMV serostatus. The study listed 150 to 200 TCR beta chains as associated with cytomegalovirus. In a later genetic analysis, a missense DCLRE1C variant was associated with V-gene and J-gene trimming of TCR beta chains, and the association was replicated in an independent cohort. A later genetic analysis reported fewer N-insertions in productive TCRs among donors in an Asian-associated ancestry cluster than the roughly 700-donor mean.

Libraries were built with the immunoSEQ multiplex PCR assay. For the multiplex PCR, a mixture combining 60 forward primers for TCR Vbeta segments and 13 reverse primers for TCR Jbeta segments was used. The CDR3 region of rearranged TCR beta genes was amplified from genomic DNA with a multiplex PCR assay. On the Illumina HiSeq System, the amplified TCR beta libraries were sequenced as 87-base-pair reads. The paper's data handling went like this. A later analysis counted 65 million to 90 million unique TCR beta chains across the 650 to 800 repertoires, and around 9.9 million of these chains were shared by at least two donors. Raw reads were error-corrected and collapsed into unique sequences by a nearest-neighbor algorithm in which closely related sequences were merged to remove PCR and sequencing errors. To assign V, D and J gene segments, CDR3 sequences were aligned to IMGT reference sequences. For a sequence to be retained, a match of at least six nucleotides to both a V gene segment and a J gene segment was required. Rearrangements were classified as productive when the CDR3 lacked stop codons and remained in frame with V and J, and all other rearrangements were classified as non-productive. Following IMGT convention, CDR3 was defined as the stretch from the second conserved V-encoded cysteine to the conserved J-encoded phenylalanine. The earlier analysis of roughly 590 of the donors excluded any sequence lacking an unambiguous match to a single V gene segment. In an earlier analysis of almost 600 of the donors, a V segment was called functional when productive rearrangements were above 56.7%, and segregating when the standard deviation between donors exceeded 5%. A statistical classification framework was built for diagnosing cytomegalovirus status from the catalog of TCR beta chain sequences. In a later analysis, V and J genes were assigned by comparing TCR nucleotide sequences against IMGT/GENE-DB human TR gene sequences. A later analysis assigned CDR3 sequences and most-parsimonious VDJ recombination scenarios with the TCRdist pipeline. In a later analysis, each TCR beta chain was defined by its CDR3 amino acid sequence together with its V-gene family, and reads lacking a unique V-gene family were excluded. As a way to deal with suspected cross-contamination and a sequencing artifact, a later analysis dropped roughly 620 nucleotide sequences that were highly shared and had low generation probability. For each public chain, a later analysis derived a clonal expansion index from normalized ranks of inferred template counts within each repertoire. Generation probabilities in a later analysis came from a VDJ recombination model fitted to out-of-frame rearrangements, and those results were checked against IGoR. In a later analysis, hypergeometric tests were used to score TCR-TCR, TCR-HLA and TCR-CMV co-occurrence, with a repertoire-size bias correction applied to TCR pairs. A later analysis estimated false discovery rates by permuting HLA or CMV assignments 20 times. In a later analysis, co-occurring TCRs were grouped using DBSCAN, with TCRdist sequence similarity added in when clustering inside HLA-allele-positive subsets. Repertoires with fewer than 30,000 or more than 120,000 public chains, plus five repertoires with anomalous nucleotide sharing, were excluded from co-occurrence clustering. TCRdb's version of the immuneACCESS table is confined to in-frame rearrangements and falls short of the full clone set. An unresolved V gene accounts for under half of the shortfall where checked; the remainder is of unknown origin. V and J calls and clone size are those listed in that table; D and trimming were worked out from the DNA. The sample table contains about 230,000 clones; only one count was recorded for around 80% of them. The leading ten clones occupy about 2.5% of the sample.

Comment on this clone: What this receptor recognizes is not known. Per-nucleotide qualities are absent, and no much larger clonotype sits a single base away.

The cohort comprised fewer than 750 healthy bone marrow donors. Cohort members were all nominally healthy when sampled, although unrecorded immune exposures were likely present. The donor tested CMV seropositive, placing the donor among the 290 or so seropositive members of the cohort. A peripheral blood sample was collected from each donor, and TCR beta sequencing was performed on peripheral blood mononuclear cells. Genomic DNA was extracted from the blood cell samples with the Qiagen DNeasy Blood Extraction Kit. The CDR3 numbers 16 residues from cysteine through phenylalanine. Only CDR3 DNA is held: 48 bases, read in frame from base 1. Germline trimming: 0 bases from V, 9 bases from J; junction bases outside gene matches: 9. The germline V gene (reference sequence) specifies LNHNV as CDR1 and YYDKDF as CDR2.

Material for sequencing was PBMCs. This clonotype was obtained from a woman in her sixties or seventies in good health and CMV-seropositive. The rearrangement combines TRBV15 with TRBJ2-1; 9 middle bases align to TRBD2. Here is the DNA: TGTGCCACCAGCAGAGATCCAGCGGGGGGCCGCGGTGAGCAGTTCTTC. Its coded protein is CATSRDPAGGRGEQFF.